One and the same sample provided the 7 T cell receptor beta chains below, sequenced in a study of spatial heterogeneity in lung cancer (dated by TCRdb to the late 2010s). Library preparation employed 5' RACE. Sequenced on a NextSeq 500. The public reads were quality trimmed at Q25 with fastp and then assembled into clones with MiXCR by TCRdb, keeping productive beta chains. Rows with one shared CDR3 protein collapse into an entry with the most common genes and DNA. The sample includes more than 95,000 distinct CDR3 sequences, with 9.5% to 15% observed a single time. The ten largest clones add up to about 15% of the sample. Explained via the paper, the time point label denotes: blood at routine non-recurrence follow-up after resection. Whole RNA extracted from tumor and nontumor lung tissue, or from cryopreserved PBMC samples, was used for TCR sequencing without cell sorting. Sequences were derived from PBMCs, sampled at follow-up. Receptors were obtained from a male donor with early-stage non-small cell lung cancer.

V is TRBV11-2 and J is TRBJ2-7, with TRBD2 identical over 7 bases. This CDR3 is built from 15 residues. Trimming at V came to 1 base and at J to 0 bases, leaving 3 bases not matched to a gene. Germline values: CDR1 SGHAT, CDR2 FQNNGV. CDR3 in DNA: TGTGCCAGCAGCTTAGTTTCGGGGGGCTCCTACGAGCAGTACTTC. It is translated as CASSLVSGGSYEQYF.

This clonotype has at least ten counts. The CDR3 DNA reads as TGCGCCAGCAGCTTGGCCAGGGGGCCCTACGAGCAGTACTTC. This codes for CASSLARGPYEQYF. The V call is TRBV5-1, the J call TRBJ2-7; 8 nucleotides line up with TRBD1. The trim removed 0 bases at V and 2 bases at J, leaving 1 base unmatched. The CDR3 is 14 residues long. CDR1 and CDR2 (germline): SGHRS, YFSETQ.

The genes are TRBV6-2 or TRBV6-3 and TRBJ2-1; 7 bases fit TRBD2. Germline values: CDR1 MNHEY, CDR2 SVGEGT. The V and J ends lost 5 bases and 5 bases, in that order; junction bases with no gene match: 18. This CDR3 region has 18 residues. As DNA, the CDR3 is TGTGCCAGCAGTCTTAAAAAGGTAGCGGGTGCTAGGCACAATGAGCAGTTCTTC. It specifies CASSLKKVAGARHNEQFF.

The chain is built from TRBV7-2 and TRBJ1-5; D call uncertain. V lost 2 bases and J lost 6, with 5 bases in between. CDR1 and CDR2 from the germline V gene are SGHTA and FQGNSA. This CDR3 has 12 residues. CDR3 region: CASSLMGQPQHF. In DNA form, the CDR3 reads TGTGCCAGCAGCTTAATGGGTCAGCCCCAGCATTTT.

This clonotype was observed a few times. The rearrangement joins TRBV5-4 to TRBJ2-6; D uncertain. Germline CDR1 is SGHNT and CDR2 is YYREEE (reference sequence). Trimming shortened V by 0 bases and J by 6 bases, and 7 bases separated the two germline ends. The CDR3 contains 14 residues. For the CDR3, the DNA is TGTGCCAGCAGCTTGGCAGGTGCGGCCAACGTCCTGACTTTC. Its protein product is CASSLAGAANVLTF.

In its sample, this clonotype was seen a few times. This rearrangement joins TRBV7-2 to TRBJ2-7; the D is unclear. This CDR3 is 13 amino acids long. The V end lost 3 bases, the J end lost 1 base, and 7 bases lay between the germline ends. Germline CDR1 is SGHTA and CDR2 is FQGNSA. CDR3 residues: CASSFTQSYEQYF. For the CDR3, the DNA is TGTGCCAGCAGCTTTACACAGTCCTACGAGCAGTACTTC.

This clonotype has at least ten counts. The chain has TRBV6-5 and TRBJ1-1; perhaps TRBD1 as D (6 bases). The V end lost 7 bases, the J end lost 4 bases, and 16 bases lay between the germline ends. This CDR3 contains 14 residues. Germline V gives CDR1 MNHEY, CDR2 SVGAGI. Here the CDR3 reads CASTGGGGSTEAFF. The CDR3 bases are TGTGCCAGCACGGGAGGAGGGGGAAGCACTGAAGCTTTCTTT.